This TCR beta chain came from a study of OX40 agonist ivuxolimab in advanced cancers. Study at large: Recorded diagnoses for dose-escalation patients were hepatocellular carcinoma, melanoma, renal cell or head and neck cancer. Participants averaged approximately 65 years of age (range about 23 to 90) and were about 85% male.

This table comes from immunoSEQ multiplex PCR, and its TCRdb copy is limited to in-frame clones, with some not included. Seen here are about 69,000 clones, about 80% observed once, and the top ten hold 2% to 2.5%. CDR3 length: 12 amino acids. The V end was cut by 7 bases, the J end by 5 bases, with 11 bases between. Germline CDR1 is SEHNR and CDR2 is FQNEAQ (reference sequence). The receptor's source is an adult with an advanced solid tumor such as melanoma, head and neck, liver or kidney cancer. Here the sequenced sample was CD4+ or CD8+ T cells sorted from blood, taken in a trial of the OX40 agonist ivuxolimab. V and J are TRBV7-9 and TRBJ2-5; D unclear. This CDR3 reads CASTSGVETQYF. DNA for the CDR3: TGTGCCAGCACCTCGGGTGTGGAGACCCAGTACTTC.